This TCR beta chain is drawn from a study of T cell repertoires in cytomegalovirus infection. Across the study: In public TCR beta signatures, there were indications of both CMV infection and matching HLA type.

TCRdb reprocessed the reads with MiXCR, giving one entry per CDR3 protein. Of roughly 280,000 distinct CDR3 sequences in the sample, roughly 21% are singletons; the top ten hold about 20%. J gave up 5 bases and V 3 bases, and 6 bases lay outside the gene matches. Germline values: CDR1 MNHEY, CDR2 SMNVEV (reference sequence). The CDR3 consists of 16 residues. Study results and caveats: The ex vivo response was dominated by HLA-C-restricted CMV-specific TCR beta clonotypes. Pooled public TCR beta family frequency picked out CMV carriers with the relevant HLA.

This clonotype was detected a few times. Its antigen is as yet unknown. The specimen comprised cultured PBMCs, sampled from culture after CMV antigen stimulation. This chain connects TRBV27 to TRBJ1-6; 8 bases align to TRBD1. The receptor was isolated from a human donor in good health (CMV status not recorded). Some clones in this sample may be carry-over from other donors' samples. The CDR3: CASSFWYRGDNSPLHF. DNA of the CDR3: TGTGCCAGCAGTTTTTGGTACAGGGGGGATAATTCACCCCTCCACTTT.